The next 8 T cell receptor beta chains were all read from a single sample in a study of cytomegalovirus exposure and HLA in healthy donors. Produced via immunoSEQ multiplex PCR; TCRdb's table is partial and in-frame only. Here the sample spans 140,000 to 150,000 clones, roughly 87% being singletons. Sequenced material: PBMCs. The source is a man aged 18 to 29 in good health and CMV-seropositive.

The chain links TRBV5-1 to TRBJ2-1, with 9 bases lining up with TRBD1. J lost 14 bases, V lost 5 bases, and 11 bases had no gene match. The CDR3 is 13 amino acids. CDR1 is SGHRS and CDR2 is YFSETQ in the germline V gene. CDR3 protein: CASRLSPRDREFF. The CDR3 DNA reads as TGCGCCAGCAGGTTGAGCCCCCGGGACAGGGAGTTCTTC.

V is TRBV7-9 and J is TRBJ2-2; possible D gene TRBD2, 5 bases. The CDR3 is 14 amino acids. The V and J ends lost 5 bases and 6 bases respectively, with 13 bases between them. Germline-derived CDR1 and CDR2 are SEHNR and FQNEAQ (reference sequence). The CDR3 nucleotides read TGTGCCAGCAGCCTATTGGCGGGTGCCGGGGAGCTGTTTTTT. It translates to CASSLLAGAGELFF. The full variable domain, with the rest looked up from reference TRBV7-9 and TRBJ2-2, is DTGVSQNPRHKITKRGQNVTFRCDPISEHNRLYWYRQTLGQGPEFLTYFQNEAQLEKSRLLSDRFSAERPKGSFSTLEIQRTEQGDSAMYLCASSLLAGAGELFFGEGSRLTVL.

The J gene is TRBJ1-2, the V gene TRBV6-1; D gene unclear. Between the trimmed V and J ends, which lost 6 bases and 2 bases, there was a span of 7 bases. Germline lookup yields CDR1 MNHNS and CDR2 SASEGT. The CDR3 spans 12 residues. CDR3 amino acids: CASSRSNYGYTF. As DNA, the CDR3 is TGTGCCAGCAGCAGGTCAAACTATGGCTACACCTTC.

The V call is TRBV30, the J call TRBJ1-2; the match to TRBD1 covers 12 bases. The junction had 3 bases not matched to a gene; V was cut back by 0 bases and J by 7 bases. Germline assignment: CDR1 GTSNPN and CDR2 SVGIG (reference sequence). The CDR3 has 14 amino acids. CDR3 nucleotides: TGTGCCTGGAGTGTCGGGACAGGGGGCTCTGGCTACACCTTC. This translates into CAWSVGTGGSGYTF. The full variable domain, completed using reference TRBV30 and TRBJ1-2, is SQTIHQWPATLVQPVGSPLSLECTVEGTSNPNLYWYRQAAGRGLQLLFYSVGIGQISSEVPQNLSASRPQDRQFILSSKKLLLSDSGFYLCAWSVGTGGSGYTFGSGTRLTVV.

The chain joins TRBV28 to TRBJ1-5; D is uncertain. The CDR3 has 16 residues. Germline V gene data show CDR1 as MDHEN and CDR2 as SYDVKM. V lost 7 bases, J lost 6 bases, and 22 bases lay in between. CDR3 amino acids: CASTLSSSFKGQPQHF. In DNA, the CDR3 is TGTGCCAGCACCTTGTCTAGCAGCTTCAAGGGTCAGCCCCAGCATTTT.

The J gene is TRBJ1-1, the V gene TRBV6-5; possible D gene TRBD1, 6 bases. Germline V gives CDR1 MNHEY, CDR2 SVGAGI. Trimming took off 0 bases at V and 6 bases at J, with 14 bases between the two ends. The CDR3 has 15 amino acids. As DNA, the CDR3 is TGTGCCAGCAGTTACTCGAGGACAGTGGGCGCTGAAGCTTTCTTT. Encoded protein: CASSYSRTVGAEAFF.

The rearrangement joins TRBV5-1 to TRBJ1-2; 10 bases agree with TRBD1. The CDR3 sequence is 14 residues long. CDR1 is SGHRS, CDR2 YFSETQ, per germline. After removal of 4 bases from V and 7 bases from J, the junction contained 7 bases not matched to a gene. This chain's CDR3 is CASSPGTGDLGYTF. CDR3 DNA sequence: TGCGCCAGCAGCCCGGGGACAGGGGATCTTGGCTACACCTTC.

The chain has TRBV5-4 and TRBJ1-1; TRBD1 might be the D (6 bases). This CDR3 comprises 14 residues. Trimming stripped 0 bases from V and 4 bases from J, with 10 bases between. Germline V CDR1 and CDR2: SGHNT, YYREEE (reference sequence). The CDR3 protein is CASSLAGTRTEAFF. CDR3 nucleotide sequence: TGTGCCAGCAGCTTGGCCGGGACACGCACTGAAGCTTTCTTT.